This passage covers 21 T cell receptor beta chains from one sample sequenced in a study of OX40 agonist ivuxolimab in advanced cancers. The assay was immunoSEQ multiplex PCR, and TCRdb's table has in-frame clones only and misses some. The top ten clones hold 0.61% of a sample with roughly 80,000 clones, over 75% of them seen once. The specimen comprised CD4+ or CD8+ T cells sorted from blood, sampled in a trial of the OX40 agonist ivuxolimab. The source of these receptors is an adult with an advanced solid tumor such as melanoma, head and neck, liver or kidney cancer.

V gene TRBV6-1 combines with J gene TRBJ2-3; the match to TRBD2 covers 9 bases. The CDR3 length is 18 residues. In germline, CDR1 is MNHNS, CDR2 SASEGT. J gave up 4 bases and V 1 base, and 12 bases lay outside the gene matches. The CDR3 nucleotides read TGTGCCAGCAGTGAAGATCACGGGGCGGGGGGGCCCGCAGATACGCAGTATTTT. Translation gives CASSEDHGAGGPADTQYF.

The chain combines TRBV9 with TRBJ2-7; 9 bases line up with TRBD1. CDR3 length: 13 amino acids. Looked up from germline, CDR1 is SGDLS and CDR2 is YYNGEE. The junction had 1 base not matched to a gene; V was cut back by 0 bases and J by 6 bases. CDR3 loop: CASSVEDRGEQYF. CDR3 DNA sequence: TGTGCCAGCAGCGTAGAGGACAGGGGCGAGCAGTACTTC.

The chain uses TRBV27 and TRBJ1-5; D is unclear. The ends were cut back, 6 bases at V and 2 bases at J, with 8 bases in the middle. CDR1 and CDR2 from the germline V gene are MNHEY and SMNVEV (reference sequence). The CDR3 runs to 13 residues. The CDR3 loop is CASRGYGNQPQHF. The CDR3 nucleotides read TGTGCCAGCAGGGGTTACGGCAATCAGCCCCAGCATTTT.

A single count supports this clone. The CDR3: CASSQERGGARDTQYF. The CDR3 region has the DNA TGTGCCAGCAGCCAAGAAAGGGGGGGGGCACGTGATACGCAGTATTTT. The J gene is TRBJ2-3, the V gene TRBV4-2; D perhaps matches TRBD2 (7 bases). The CDR3 totals 16 residues. Germline CDR1 and CDR2: LGHNA and YNFKEQ. Trimming took off 0 bases at V and 6 bases at J, with 16 bases between the two ends.

The chain recombines TRBV7-9 with TRBJ2-7, with 10 positions matching TRBD1. CDR1 and CDR2 from the germline V gene are SEHNR and FQNEAQ (reference sequence). This CDR3 is built from 14 residues. Losses at the gene ends were 5 bases for V and 5 bases for J; bases not matched to a gene: 6. CDR3 DNA: TGTGCCAGCAGCCGTACCGGGACAGGGGACGAGCAGTACTTC. This codes for CASSRTGTGDEQYF. The variable domain in full, completed from reference TRBV7-9 and TRBJ2-7, reads DTGVSQNPRHKITKRGQNVTFRCDPISEHNRLYWYRQTLGQGPEFLTYFQNEAQLEKSRLLSDRFSAERPKGSFSTLEIQRTEQGDSAMYLCASSRTGTGDEQYFGPGTRLTVT.

This rearrangement joins TRBV7-3 to TRBJ2-1, with a weak D call TRBD2 (6 bases). Germline CDR1 reads SGHTA; CDR2 reads FQGTGA. The CDR3 has 15 amino acids. Trimming removed 1 base from V and 6 bases from J, with 13 bases in between. In DNA form, the CDR3 reads TGTGCCAGCAGCTTAATGCCGGGGGTGGGCAATGAGCAGTTCTTC. Amino acids: CASSLMPGVGNEQFF.

To note about this clone: Mismatch with germline at one junction end may stem from a read error. The V call is TRBV7-6, the J call TRBJ2-7, with D unresolved. CDR1 and CDR2 (germline): SGHVS, FNYEAQ. CDR3 length equals 13 residues. Here the CDR3 reads CASSSYRLLYPTF. The CDR3 bases are TGTGCCAGCAGCTCGTACAGACTTTTGTATCCGACATTC.

CDR3: CAWTPDRNYGYTF. CDR3 coding DNA: TGTGCCTGGACCCCGGACAGAAACTATGGCTACACCTTC. The rearrangement links TRBV30 to TRBJ1-2, with D possibly matching TRBD1 (6 bases). Looked up from germline, CDR1 is GTSNPN and CDR2 is SVGIG (reference sequence). Trimming removed 4 bases at V and 2 bases at J, with 11 bases between. This CDR3 has 13 amino acids.

V and J are TRBV4-1 and TRBJ1-2; maybe TRBD1 (6 bases). V lost 0 bases and J 1 base, leaving 18 bases between the germline ends. CDR3 size: 18 residues. The germline V gene encodes CDR1 MGHRA and CDR2 YSYEKL. The CDR3 sequence is CASSQDLQGQSYNYGYTF. CDR3 DNA sequence: TGCGCCAGCAGCCAAGATCTCCAAGGACAGTCTTATAACTATGGCTACACCTTC.

The chain carries TRBV2 and TRBJ2-7; the match to TRBD1 covers 8 bases. Germline assignment: CDR1 SNHLY and CDR2 FYNNEI. The V gene end was trimmed by 6 bases and the J gene end by 5 bases; junction bases not matched to a gene: 12. This CDR3 has 15 amino acids. CDR3 DNA sequence: TGTGCCAGCAGCCTAGACAGGGGACCCCCGGACGAGCAGTACTTC. Protein: CASSLDRGPPDEQYF.

This clone came up once. The chain couples TRBV25-1 to TRBJ1-2; D ambiguous. V lost 3 bases to trimming and J lost 5 bases, with 10 bases between them. This CDR3 is built from 13 residues. Germline assignment: CDR1 MGHDK and CDR2 SYGVNS. CDR3 loop: CASSDPARYGYTF. CDR3 in DNA: TGTGCCAGCAGTGATCCAGCCAGGTATGGCTACACCTTC.

The chain joins TRBV7-2 to TRBJ2-5, with 7 positions matching TRBD2. The germline gives CDR1 SGHTA, CDR2 FQGNSA. The CDR3 is 13 residues long. Trimming took 5 bases from V and 6 from J; bases not matched to a gene: 6. The CDR3 is CASSPGGGKTQYF. CDR3 bases: TGTGCCAGCAGCCCCGGGGGAGGGAAGACCCAGTACTTC.

The chain joins TRBV2 to TRBJ2-3, with 10 bases lining up with TRBD1. Trimming at V came to 1 base and at J to 4 bases, leaving 2 bases not matched to a gene. Per the germline V gene, CDR1 is SNHLY and CDR2 is FYNNEI. The CDR3 has 15 residues. The CDR3 DNA sequence: TGTGCCAGCAGTGAAGGACAGGGGGCAGCAGATACGCAGTATTTT. Its translation: CASSEGQGAADTQYF.

The chain is built from TRBV7-9 and TRBJ2-7; D call uncertain. Germline loops: CDR1 SEHNR, CDR2 FQNEAQ (reference sequence). This CDR3 region has 13 residues. Trimming stripped 7 bases from V and 3 bases from J, with 13 bases between. The CDR3 loop is CASKIGELYEQYF. The DNA for the CDR3 is TGTGCCAGCAAGATTGGAGAACTCTACGAGCAGTACTTC.

The chain links TRBV11-2 to TRBJ2-3, with D unresolved. This CDR3 spans 12 amino acids. Germline assignment: CDR1 SGHAT and CDR2 FQNNGV. The V end was cut by 5 bases, the J end by 5 bases, with 8 bases between. The CDR3, as DNA: TGTGCCAGCAGCCCCACGTTAGATACGCAGTATTTT. Residues: CASSPTLDTQYF.

The chain uses TRBV7-9 and TRBJ2-1, with 7 bases identical to TRBD2. V gave up 8 bases and J gave up 4 bases; unmatched junction bases: 11. CDR1 and CDR2 (germline): SEHNR, FQNEAQ (reference sequence). CDR3 length equals 15 residues. DNA of the CDR3: TGTGCCAGCGGGCGATCGGGGGGACCGTACAATGAGCAGTTCTTC. Translated, it gives CASGRSGGPYNEQFF.

The chain recombines TRBV5-4 with TRBJ2-5; the D call may be TRBD1 or TRBD2 (6 bases each). Germline V gene sequence: CDR1 SGHNT, CDR2 YYREEE (reference sequence). The CDR3 has 14 amino acids. V shed 2 bases and J shed 3 bases, with 11 bases lying between them. The CDR3 sequence is CASSFGGREETQYF. The CDR3 DNA sequence: TGTGCCAGCAGCTTTGGGGGGCGGGAAGAGACCCAGTACTTC.

The V and J genes are TRBV30 and TRBJ2-1, with D perhaps TRBD1 or TRBD2 (5 bases each). CDR3 length: 14 residues. From germline, CDR1 is GTSNPN and CDR2 SVGIG (reference sequence). V was clipped by 1 base and J by 3 bases, with 10 bases between them. Written as DNA, the CDR3 is TGTGCCTGGAGTGGAGGGGCGAACTACAATGAGCAGTTCTTC. Amino acid sequence: CAWSGGANYNEQFF.

The chain has TRBV5-1 and TRBJ1-1; D is unresolved. CDR1 is SGHRS, CDR2 YFSETQ, per germline. The V and J ends lost 0 bases and 2 bases respectively, with 14 bases between them. The CDR3 has 16 residues. In nucleotides, the CDR3 is TGCGCCAGCAGCTTGGCAGCGGACGTACTCAACACTGAAGCTTTCTTT. Its protein is CASSLAADVLNTEAFF. Using reference TRBV5-1 and TRBJ1-1 for the parts outside the CDR3, the full variable domain is KAGVTQTPRYLIKTRGQQVTLSCSPISGHRSVSWYQQTPGQGLQFLFEYFSETQRNKGNFPGRFSGRQFSNSRSEMNVSTLELGDSALYLCASSLAADVLNTEAFFGQGTRLTVV.

The chain recombines TRBV7-2 with TRBJ2-5; 7 nucleotides match TRBD1. Trimming removed 3 bases from V and 5 bases from J; junction bases left unmatched: 3. Looked up from germline, CDR1 is SGHTA and CDR2 is FQGNSA. This CDR3 is built from 13 residues. CDR3 nucleotides: TGTGCCAGCAGCTTTACAGGGGTTGAGACCCAGTACTTC. Residues: CASSFTGVETQYF. The complete variable domain, with remaining parts taken from reference TRBV7-2 and TRBJ2-5, reads GAGVSQSPSNKVTEKGKDVELRCDPISGHTALYWYRQSLGQGLEFLIYFQGNSAPDKSGLPSDRFSAERTGGSVSTLTIQRTQQEDSAVYLCASSFTGVETQYFGPGTRLLVL.

The rearrangement links TRBV5-1 to TRBJ2-5; D not certain. Germline V gives CDR1 SGHRS, CDR2 YFSETQ. The CDR3 extends over 14 amino acids. V was clipped by 0 bases and J by 5 bases, with 11 bases between them. CDR3 loop: CASSLVHLRETQYF. CDR3 nucleotide sequence: TGCGCCAGCAGCTTGGTTCACCTACGGGAGACCCAGTACTTC.